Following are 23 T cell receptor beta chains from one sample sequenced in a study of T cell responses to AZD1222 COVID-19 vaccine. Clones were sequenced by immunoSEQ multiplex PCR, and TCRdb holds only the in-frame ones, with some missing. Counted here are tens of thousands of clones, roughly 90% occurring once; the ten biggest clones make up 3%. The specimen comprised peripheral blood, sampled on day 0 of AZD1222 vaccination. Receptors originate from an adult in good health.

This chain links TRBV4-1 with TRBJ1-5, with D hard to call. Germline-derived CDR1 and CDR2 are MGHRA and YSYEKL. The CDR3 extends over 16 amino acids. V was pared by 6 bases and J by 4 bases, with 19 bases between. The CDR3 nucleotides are TGCGCCAGCAGTCACGCCGGGCCACCATCTAATCAGCCCCAGCATTTT. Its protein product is CASSHAGPPSNQPQHF.

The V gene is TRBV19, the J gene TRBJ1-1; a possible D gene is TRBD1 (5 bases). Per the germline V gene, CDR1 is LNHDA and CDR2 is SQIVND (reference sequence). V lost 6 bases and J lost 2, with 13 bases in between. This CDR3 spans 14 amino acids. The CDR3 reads CASRVGASNTEAFF. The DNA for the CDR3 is TGTGCCAGTAGGGTCGGGGCGTCTAACACTGAAGCTTTCTTT.

CDR3 DNA sequence: TGTGCCAGCAGCTCATCGGGATACAGCTACGAGCAGTACTTC. It is translated as CASSSSGYSYEQYF. The rearrangement joins TRBV5-4 to TRBJ2-7; D is perhaps TRBD2 (5 bases). The germline V gene encodes CDR1 SGHNT and CDR2 YYREEE (reference sequence). This CDR3 is built from 14 residues. With 3 bases removed from V and 3 bases from J, the gap between germline ends came to 13 bases.

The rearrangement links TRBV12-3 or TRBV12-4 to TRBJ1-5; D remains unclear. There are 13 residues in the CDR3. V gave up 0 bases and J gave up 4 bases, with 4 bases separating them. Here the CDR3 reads CASSLAENQPQHF. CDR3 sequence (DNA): TGTGCCAGCAGTTTAGCGGAAAATCAGCCCCAGCATTTT.

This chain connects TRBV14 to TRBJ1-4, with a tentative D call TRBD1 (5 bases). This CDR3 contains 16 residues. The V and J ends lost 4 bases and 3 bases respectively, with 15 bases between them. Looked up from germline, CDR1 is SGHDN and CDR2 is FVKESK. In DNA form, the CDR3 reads TGTGCCAGCAGCCTCGGGTTTGGGGGTTCTAATGAAAAACTGTTTTTT. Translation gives CASSLGFGGSNEKLFF.

The CDR3 reads CASSENPVTEAFF. DNA for the CDR3: TGTGCCAGCAGTGAAAACCCTGTCACTGAAGCTTTCTTT. The chain couples TRBV6-1 to TRBJ1-1; D is ambiguous. The length of the CDR3 is 13 residues. V was pared by 2 bases and J by 4 bases, with 8 bases between. Germline V gives CDR1 MNHNS, CDR2 SASEGT.

CDR3 bases: TGTGCCAGCAGTGGACTAGCGGTGAACACCGGGGAGCTGTTTTTT. Its protein is CASSGLAVNTGELFF. This rearrangement joins TRBV2 to TRBJ2-2; 9 bases fit TRBD2. CDR3 length: 15 residues. V lost 4 bases to trimming and J lost 1 base; unmatched junction nucleotides: 1. The germline V gene has CDR1 SNHLY and CDR2 FYNNEI.

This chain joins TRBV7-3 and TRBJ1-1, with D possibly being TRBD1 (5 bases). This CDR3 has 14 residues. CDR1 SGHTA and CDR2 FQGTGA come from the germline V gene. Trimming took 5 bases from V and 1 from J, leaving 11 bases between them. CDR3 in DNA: TGTGCCAGCAGCCCCGCTGGACAGAACACTGAAGCTTTCTTT. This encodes CASSPAGQNTEAFF.

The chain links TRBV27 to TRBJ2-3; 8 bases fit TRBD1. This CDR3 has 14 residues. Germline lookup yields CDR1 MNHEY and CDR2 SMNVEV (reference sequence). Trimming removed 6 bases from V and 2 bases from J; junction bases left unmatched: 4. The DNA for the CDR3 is TGTGCCAGCAGCTACAGGGGGTTCACAGATACGCAGTATTTT. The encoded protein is CASSYRGFTDTQYF.

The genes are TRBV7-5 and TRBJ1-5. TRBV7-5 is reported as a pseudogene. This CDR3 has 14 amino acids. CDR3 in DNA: TGTGCCAGAAGCTTATGCGGGAGCAATCAGCCCCAGCATTTT. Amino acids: CARSLCGSNQPQHF.

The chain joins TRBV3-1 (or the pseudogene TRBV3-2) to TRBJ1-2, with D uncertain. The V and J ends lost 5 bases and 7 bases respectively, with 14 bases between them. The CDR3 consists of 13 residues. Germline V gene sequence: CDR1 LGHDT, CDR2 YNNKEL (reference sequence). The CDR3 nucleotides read TGTGCCAGCAGCTCTGGGCCCTTCTCTGGCTACACCTTC. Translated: CASSSGPFSGYTF.

The CDR3 here is CASRDTSATMGTQYF. CDR3 in DNA: TGTGCCAGCAGAGATACTAGCGCAACAATGGGCACGCAGTATTTT. The J gene is TRBJ2-3, the V gene TRBV2; 7 positions match TRBD2. With 6 bases clipped from V and 9 bases from J, the junction kept 15 bases outside the gene matches. This CDR3 has 15 amino acids. Germline V gene sequence: CDR1 SNHLY, CDR2 FYNNEI. Using reference TRBV2 and TRBJ2-3 for the parts outside the CDR3, the full variable domain is EPEVTQTPSHQVTQMGQEVILRCVPISNHLYFYWYRQILGQKVEFLVSFYNNEISEKSEIFDDQFSVERPDGSNFTLKIRSTKLEDSAMYFCASRDTSATMGTQYFGPGTRLTVL.

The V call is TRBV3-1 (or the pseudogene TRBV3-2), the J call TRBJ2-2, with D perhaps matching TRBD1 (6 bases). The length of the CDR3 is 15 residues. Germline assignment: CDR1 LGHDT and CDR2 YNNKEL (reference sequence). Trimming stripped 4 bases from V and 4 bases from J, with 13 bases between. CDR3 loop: CASSPRTAATGELFF. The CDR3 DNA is TGTGCCAGCAGCCCGCGGACAGCGGCCACCGGGGAGCTGTTTTTT.

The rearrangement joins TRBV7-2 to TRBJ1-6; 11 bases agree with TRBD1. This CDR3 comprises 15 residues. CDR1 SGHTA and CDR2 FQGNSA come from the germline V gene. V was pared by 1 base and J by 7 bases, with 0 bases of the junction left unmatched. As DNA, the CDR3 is TGTGCCAGCAGCTTAGGGGACAGGGGGAATTCACCCCTCCACTTT. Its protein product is CASSLGDRGNSPLHF.

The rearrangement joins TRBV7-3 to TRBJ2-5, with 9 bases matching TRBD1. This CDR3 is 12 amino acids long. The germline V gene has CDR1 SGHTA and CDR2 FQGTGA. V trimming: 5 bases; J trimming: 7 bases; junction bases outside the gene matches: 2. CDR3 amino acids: CASSPGQGTQYF. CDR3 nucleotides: TGTGCCAGCAGCCCGGGACAGGGGACCCAGTACTTC.

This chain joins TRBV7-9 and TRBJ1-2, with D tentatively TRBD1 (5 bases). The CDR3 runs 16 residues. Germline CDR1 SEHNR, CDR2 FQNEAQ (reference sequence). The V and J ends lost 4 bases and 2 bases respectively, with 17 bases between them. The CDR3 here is CASSSEVTGRNYGYTF. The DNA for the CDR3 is TGTGCCAGCAGCTCAGAGGTCACAGGACGGAACTATGGCTACACCTTC.

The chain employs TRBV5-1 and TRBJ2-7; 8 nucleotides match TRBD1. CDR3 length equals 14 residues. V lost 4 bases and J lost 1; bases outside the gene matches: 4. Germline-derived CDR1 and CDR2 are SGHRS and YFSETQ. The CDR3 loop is CASSPWTGSYEQYF. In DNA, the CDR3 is TGCGCCAGCAGCCCTTGGACAGGGTCCTACGAGCAGTACTTC.

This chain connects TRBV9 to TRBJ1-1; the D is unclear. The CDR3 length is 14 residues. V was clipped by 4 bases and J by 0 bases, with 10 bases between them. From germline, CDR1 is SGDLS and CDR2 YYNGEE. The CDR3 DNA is TGTGCCAGCAGCACGGAGGCCATGAACACTGAAGCTTTCTTT. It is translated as CASSTEAMNTEAFF.

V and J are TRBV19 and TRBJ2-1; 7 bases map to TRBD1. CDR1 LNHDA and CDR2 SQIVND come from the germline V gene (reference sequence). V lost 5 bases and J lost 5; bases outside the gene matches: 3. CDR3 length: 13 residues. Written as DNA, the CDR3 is TGTGCCAGTAGTGATACAGGGGACAATGAGCAGTTCTTC. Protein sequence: CASSDTGDNEQFF.

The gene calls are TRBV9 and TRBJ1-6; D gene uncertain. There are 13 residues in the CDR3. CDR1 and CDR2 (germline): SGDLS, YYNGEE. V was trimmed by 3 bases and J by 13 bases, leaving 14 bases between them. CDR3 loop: CASSATLVEPLHF. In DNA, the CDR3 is TGTGCCAGCAGCGCCACCCTTGTGGAGCCCCTCCACTTT.

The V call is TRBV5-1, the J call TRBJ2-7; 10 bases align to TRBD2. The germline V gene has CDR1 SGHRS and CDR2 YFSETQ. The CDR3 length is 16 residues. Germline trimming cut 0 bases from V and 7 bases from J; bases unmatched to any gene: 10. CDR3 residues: CASSLGLAGGIGEQYF. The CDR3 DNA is TGCGCCAGCAGCTTGGGATTAGCGGGAGGTATTGGTGAGCAGTACTTC.

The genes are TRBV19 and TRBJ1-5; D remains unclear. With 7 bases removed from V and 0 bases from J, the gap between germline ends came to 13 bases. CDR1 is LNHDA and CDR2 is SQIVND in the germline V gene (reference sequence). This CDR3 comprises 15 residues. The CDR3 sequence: CASNPRQYSNQPQHF. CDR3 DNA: TGTGCCAGTAATCCACGGCAGTATAGCAATCAGCCCCAGCATTTT. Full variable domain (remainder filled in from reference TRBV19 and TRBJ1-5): DGGITQSPKYLFRKEGQNVTLSCEQNLNHDAMYWYRQDPGQGLRLIYYSQIVNDFQKGDIAEGYSVSREKKESFPLTVTSAQKNPTAFYLCASNPRQYSNQPQHFGDGTRLSIL.

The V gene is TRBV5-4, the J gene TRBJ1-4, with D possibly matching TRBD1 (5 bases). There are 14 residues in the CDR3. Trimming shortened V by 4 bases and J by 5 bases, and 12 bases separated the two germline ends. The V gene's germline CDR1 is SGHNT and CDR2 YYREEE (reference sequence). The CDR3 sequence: CASSRGTENEKLFF. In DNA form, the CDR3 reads TGTGCCAGCAGCAGAGGGACCGAGAATGAAAAACTGTTTTTT.